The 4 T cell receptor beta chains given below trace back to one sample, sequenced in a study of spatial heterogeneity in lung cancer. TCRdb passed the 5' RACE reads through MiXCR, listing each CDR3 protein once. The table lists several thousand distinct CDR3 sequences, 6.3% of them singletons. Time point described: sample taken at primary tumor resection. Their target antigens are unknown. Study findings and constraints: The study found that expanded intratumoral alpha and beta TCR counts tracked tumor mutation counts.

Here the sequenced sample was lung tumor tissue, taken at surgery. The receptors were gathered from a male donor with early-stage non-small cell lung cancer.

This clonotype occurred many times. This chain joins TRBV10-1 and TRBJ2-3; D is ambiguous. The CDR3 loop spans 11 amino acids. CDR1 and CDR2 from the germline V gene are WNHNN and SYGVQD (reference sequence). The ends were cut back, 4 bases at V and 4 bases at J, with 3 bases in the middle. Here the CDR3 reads CASSASDTQYF. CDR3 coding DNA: TGCGCCAGCAGTGCCTCAGATACGCAGTATTTT.

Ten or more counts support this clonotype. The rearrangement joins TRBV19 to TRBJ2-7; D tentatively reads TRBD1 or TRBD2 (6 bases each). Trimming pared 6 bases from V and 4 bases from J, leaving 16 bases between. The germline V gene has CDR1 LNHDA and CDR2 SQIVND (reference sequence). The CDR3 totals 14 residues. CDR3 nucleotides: TGTGCCAGTAGCCCCGGAGGGGGTTTATACGAGCAGTACTTC. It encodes CASSPGGGLYEQYF.

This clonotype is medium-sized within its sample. The CDR3 reads CASSVESMRGTAFF. CDR3 DNA sequence: TGTGCCAGCAGCGTAGAAAGTATGAGAGGGACGGCTTTCTTT. This sequence joins TRBV9 and TRBJ1-1; D may be TRBD1 (5 bases). This CDR3 contains 14 residues. CDR1 is SGDLS, CDR2 YYNGEE, per germline. The V end lost 0 bases, the J end lost 11 bases, and 17 bases lay between the germline ends.

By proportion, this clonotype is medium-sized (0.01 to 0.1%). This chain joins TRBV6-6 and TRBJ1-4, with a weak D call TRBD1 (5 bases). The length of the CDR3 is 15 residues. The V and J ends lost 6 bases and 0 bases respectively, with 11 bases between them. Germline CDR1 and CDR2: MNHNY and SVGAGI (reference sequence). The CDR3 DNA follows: TGTGCCAGCAGGTCGACAGTCGCAACTAATGAAAAACTGTTTTTT. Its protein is CASRSTVATNEKLFF.